The 30 T cell receptor beta chains below all came from one sample that was sequenced in a study of radiotherapy plus CTLA-4 blockade in lung cancer. Measured with immunoSEQ multiplex PCR; TCRdb has only the in-frame clones, and not every one. The table includes 64,000 or so clones, about 70% detected once. The input for sequencing was peripheral blood, taken from a patient treated with radiotherapy plus ipilimumab. Receptor source: a human donor with non-small cell lung cancer whose response to radiotherapy plus ipilimumab could not be evaluated.

This clone was seen only a few times. This CDR3 is also generated by other DNA sequences in the sample. The chain uses TRBV5-1 and TRBJ2-5; 12 bases map to TRBD2. The junction had 3 bases not matched to a gene; V was cut back by 2 bases and J by 4 bases. Germline V gene sequence: CDR1 SGHRS, CDR2 YFSETQ. CDR3 length: 15 residues. CDR3: CASSLTLAGGETQYF. The DNA of the CDR3 is TGCGCCAGCAGCTTAACACTAGCGGGAGGAGAGACCCAGTACTTC.

With respect to this clone: Sequence at one end of the junction differs from germline and may be a read error. The chain uses TRBV10-2 and TRBJ1-2; TRBD1 might be the D (6 bases). Germline CDR1 reads WSHSY; CDR2 reads SAAADI. The CDR3 is made up of 15 amino acids. The CDR3 DNA reads TGCGCCAGCAGTGAGGCAGGACAGAGAACGTATGGCTGCACCTTC. Amino acids: CASSEAGQRTYGCTF.

The rearrangement joins TRBV7-3 to TRBJ1-5, with D unclear. Trimming took off 2 bases at V and 2 bases at J, with 4 bases between the two ends. The germline gives CDR1 SGHTA, CDR2 FQGTGA. The CDR3 consists of 13 residues. The CDR3 region has the DNA TGTGCCAGCAGCTTATCGGGCAATCAGCCCCAGCATTTT. Residues: CASSLSGNQPQHF.

The chain is built from TRBV6-5 and TRBJ2-7; 10 positions agree with TRBD1. Germline V gives CDR1 MNHEY, CDR2 SVGAGI. Trimming cost V 0 bases and J 4 bases; bases outside gene matches: 3. The CDR3 extends over 15 amino acids. In DNA form, the CDR3 reads TGTGCCAGCAGTTACTCCGGGACAGGGGATTACGAGCAGTACTTC. Its protein product is CASSYSGTGDYEQYF.

The CDR3 DNA is TGTGCCAGCAGATCGCCAGCGGGGGCTTACACCGGGGAGCTGTTTTTT. Amino acid sequence: CASRSPAGAYTGELFF. This chain joins TRBV6-6 and TRBJ2-2, with 8 bases lining up with TRBD2. Germline trimming cut 6 bases from V and 3 bases from J; bases unmatched to any gene: 9. The CDR3 length is 16 residues. The germline CDR1 and CDR2 sequences are MNHNY and SVGAGI (reference sequence).

The J gene is TRBJ2-3, the V gene TRBV28, with D maybe TRBD1 (6 bases). This CDR3 region has 14 residues. Germline CDR1 is MDHEN and CDR2 is SYDVKM. The ends were cut back, 3 bases at V and 2 bases at J, with 9 bases in the middle. The DNA of the CDR3 is TGTGCCAGCAGTTTGCAGGGGAACACAGATACGCAGTATTTT. Protein product: CASSLQGNTDTQYF.

This clone has only a few counts. This chain links TRBV30 with TRBJ1-5; D possibly corresponds to TRBD1 (6 bases). V was trimmed by 0 bases and J by 7 bases, leaving 16 bases between them. The germline CDR1 and CDR2 sequences are GTSNPN and SVGIG (reference sequence). The CDR3 contains 15 residues. The CDR3: CAWSVRGGIRQPQHF. DNA for the CDR3: TGTGCCTGGAGTGTAAGAGGGGGTATACGACAGCCCCAGCATTTT. Based on the CDR3 plus reference TRBV30 and TRBJ1-5, the full variable domain is SQTIHQWPATLVQPVGSPLSLECTVEGTSNPNLYWYRQAAGRGLQLLFYSVGIGQISSEVPQNLSASRPQDRQFILSSKKLLLSDSGFYLCAWSVRGGIRQPQHFGDGTRLSIL.

V usage is TRBV19 and J usage is TRBJ2-7; no firm D call. Germline CDR1 is LNHDA and CDR2 is SQIVND (reference sequence). V was pared by 5 bases and J by 3 bases, with 14 bases between. This CDR3 contains 14 residues. The CDR3 nucleotides read TGTGCCAGTAGTCCCCTAGGTCAGTTCTACGAGCAGTACTTC. Its protein is CASSPLGQFYEQYF.

The chain joins TRBV6-1 to TRBJ1-1, with 7 bases fitting TRBD1. Germline values: CDR1 MNHNS, CDR2 SASEGT. The ends lost 6 bases at V and 11 bases at J; junction bases unmatched: 9. The CDR3 length is 12 residues. The CDR3 DNA reads as TGTGCCAGCAGCCTTACAGGGGCCCAGGCTTTCTTT. This codes for CASSLTGAQAFF.

This clone was seen more than once but under ten times. V usage is TRBV7-6 and J usage is TRBJ2-1, with TRBD2 matching over 8 bases. Germline V gives CDR1 SGHVS, CDR2 FNYEAQ. CDR3 length equals 17 residues. Trimming at V came to 4 bases and at J to 0 bases, leaving 8 bases not matched to a gene. CDR3 in amino acids: CASSSLPSGSSYNEQFF. Here the CDR3 DNA reads TGTGCCAGCAGCTCGCTTCCAAGCGGGAGCTCCTACAATGAGCAGTTCTTC. Combining the CDR3 with reference TRBV7-6 and TRBJ2-1 gives the whole variable domain GAGVSQSPRYKVTKRGQDVALRCDPISGHVSLYWYRQALGQGPEFLTYFNYEAQQDKSGLPNDRFSAERPEGSISTLTIQRTEQRDSAMYRCASSSLPSGSSYNEQFFGPGTRLTVL.

The chain couples TRBV5-1 to TRBJ2-5; a possible D gene is TRBD1 (7 bases). V lost 4 bases and J 3 bases, leaving 13 bases between the germline ends. This CDR3 region has 14 residues. Germline V gene sequence: CDR1 SGHRS, CDR2 YFSETQ. The CDR3 loop reads CASSPRGTEETQYF. The CDR3 DNA reads as TGCGCCAGCAGCCCCCGCGGGACAGAAGAGACCCAGTACTTC.

V usage is TRBV5-1 and J usage is TRBJ1-1; 10 nucleotides align to TRBD1. Trimming at V came to 3 bases and at J to 0 bases, leaving 2 bases not matched to a gene. Per the germline V gene, CDR1 is SGHRS and CDR2 is YFSETQ. This CDR3 is built from 15 residues. The CDR3 nucleotides read TGCGCCAGCAGCTGGGGACAGGGGATGAACACTGAAGCTTTCTTT. Translation: CASSWGQGMNTEAFF.

The rearrangement joins TRBV6-1 to TRBJ1-1, with TRBD1 matching over 8 bases. With 7 bases clipped from V and 4 bases from J, the junction kept 5 bases outside the gene matches. Germline lookup yields CDR1 MNHNS and CDR2 SASEGT. The CDR3 covers 13 residues. The CDR3 DNA sequence: TGTGCCAGCAACCGACAGGGGAGCACTGAAGCTTTCTTT. It yields the protein CASNRQGSTEAFF.

DNA for the CDR3: TGCGCCAGCAGCCTTAGCGGGAGGGTGAGCACAGATACGCAGTATTTT. Translation gives CASSLSGRVSTDTQYF. This chain connects TRBV5-1 to TRBJ2-3; 11 nucleotides line up with TRBD2. This CDR3 has 16 residues. The germline V gene has CDR1 SGHRS and CDR2 YFSETQ. V lost 4 bases to trimming and J lost 0 bases; unmatched junction nucleotides: 4.

V and J are TRBV6-5 and TRBJ1-1; D remains unclear. Germline lookup yields CDR1 MNHEY and CDR2 SVGAGI. There are 11 residues in the CDR3. The V gene lost 2 bases and the J gene lost 10 bases, with 8 bases spanning the gap. CDR3 in DNA: TGTGCCAGCAGTTACCTTGGGAGAGCTTTCTTT. Its translation: CASSYLGRAFF.

This rearrangement joins TRBV19 to TRBJ1-1; D is possibly TRBD1 (6 bases). Germline loops: CDR1 LNHDA, CDR2 SQIVND (reference sequence). The CDR3 runs 13 residues. V shed 4 bases and J shed 1 base, with 7 bases lying between them. The CDR3 protein is CASSTTGNTEAFF. The DNA of the CDR3 is TGTGCCAGTAGTACGACAGGGAACACTGAAGCTTTCTTT.

The V call is TRBV27, the J call TRBJ1-5, with 10 bases fitting TRBD1. The junction had 5 bases not matched to a gene; V was cut back by 8 bases and J by 1 base. In germline, CDR1 is MNHEY, CDR2 SMNVEV (reference sequence). This CDR3 is built from 15 residues. CDR3 in amino acids: CASWGTGVSNQPQHF. The CDR3 coding sequence is TGTGCCAGCTGGGGGACAGGGGTGAGCAATCAGCCCCAGCATTTT.

The CDR3 bases are TGCGCCAGCAGCTTGGGGACAGGGGATGAAAAACTGTTTTTT. The encoded protein is CASSLGTGDEKLFF. This chain connects TRBV5-1 to TRBJ1-4, with 9 bases lining up with TRBD1. The germline V gene encodes CDR1 SGHRS and CDR2 YFSETQ. After removal of 0 bases from V and 6 bases from J, the junction contained 0 bases not matched to a gene. The CDR3 is made up of 14 amino acids.

This chain links TRBV6-1 with TRBJ2-6; 8 bases map to TRBD1. Trimming at V came to 6 bases and at J to 4 bases, leaving 5 bases not matched to a gene. CDR1 is MNHNS, CDR2 SASEGT, per germline. The CDR3 consists of 15 residues. DNA for the CDR3: TGTGCCAGCAGCCAGGGGGCCACCGGGGCCAACGTCCTGACTTTC. This encodes CASSQGATGANVLTF.

This clone was counted once. This rearrangement joins TRBV19 to TRBJ2-6, with TRBD1 matching 11 bases. V lost 1 base, J lost 12 bases, and 5 bases stayed unmatched. Germline V CDR1 and CDR2: LNHDA, SQIVND (reference sequence). This CDR3 has 15 amino acids. The CDR3 loop reads CASSIVEGQGGVLTF. The DNA for the CDR3 is TGTGCCAGTAGTATAGTTGAGGGACAGGGGGGCGTCCTGACTTTC.

This clone has just one count. CDR3 coding DNA: TGTGCCAGCAGTCCCGGGACAGGGGGCTATTCACCCCTCCACTTT. As protein: CASSPGTGGYSPLHF. The rearrangement joins TRBV27 to TRBJ1-6; 12 nucleotides match TRBD1. Germline CDR1 and CDR2: MNHEY and SMNVEV (reference sequence). The CDR3 runs to 15 residues. With 5 bases clipped from V and 8 bases from J, the junction kept 4 bases outside the gene matches.

The chain is built from TRBV27 and TRBJ1-6; weak D call: TRBD1 (6 bases). The germline V and J ends were trimmed by 4 bases and 6 bases, with 22 bases remaining between them. The CDR3 consists of 18 residues. Germline V gene lookup returns CDR1 MNHEY and CDR2 SMNVEV (reference sequence). Here the CDR3 DNA reads TGTGCCAGCAGTTCCGGCAGGGGCTTAATAGGGGTTAATTCACCCCTCCACTTT. It yields the protein CASSSGRGLIGVNSPLHF.

The V call is TRBV21-1, the J call TRBJ2-7; the table's D call, TRBD1, was not checked against the DNA. TRBV21-1 is classified as a pseudogene. This CDR3 spans 15 amino acids. The CDR3 DNA reads as TGTGCCAGCAGCGTAGCTTCAACAGGGGCCTACGAGCAGTACTTC. Its protein product is CASSVASTGAYEQYF.

The V gene is TRBV6-6, the J gene TRBJ2-3; a possible D gene is TRBD1 (6 bases). V shed 5 bases and J shed 7 bases, with 13 bases lying between them. The CDR3 has 13 residues. Germline CDR1 MNHNY, CDR2 SVGAGI (reference sequence). The CDR3 protein is CASSPGQSHTQYF. The CDR3 DNA reads as TGTGCCAGCAGTCCCGGACAGTCCCATACGCAGTATTTT.

This clone was observed a handful of times. The rearrangement uses TRBV18 and TRBJ2-3; TRBD2 aligns across 16 bases. The CDR3 totals 18 residues. The trim removed 3 bases at V and 4 bases at J, leaving 7 bases unmatched. CDR1 is KGHSH and CDR2 is LQKENI in the germline V gene. The CDR3 nucleotides read TGTGCCAGCTCACCTGGGACTAGCGGGAGGGCCAGGCCAGATACGCAGTATTTT. Amino acids: CASSPGTSGRARPDTQYF.

The gene calls are TRBV9 and TRBJ2-5; possible D gene TRBD2, 5 bases. Germline values: CDR1 SGDLS, CDR2 YYNGEE. Trimming stripped 5 bases from V and 3 bases from J, with 11 bases between. The CDR3 is made up of 13 amino acids. The CDR3 DNA reads as TGTGCCAGCAGGCGAGGGCACGAAGAGACCCAGTACTTC. It yields the protein CASRRGHEETQYF.

The chain is built from TRBV6-1 and TRBJ2-3; 13 bases align to TRBD2. CDR3 length equals 15 residues. Germline CDR1 and CDR2: MNHNS and SASEGT. V shed 6 bases and J 4 bases; nucleotides not matched to a gene: 4. CDR3: CASRLAGGPADTQYF. Written as DNA, the CDR3 is TGTGCCAGCAGACTAGCGGGGGGGCCCGCAGATACGCAGTATTTT.

There are a few counts of this clone. This sequence joins TRBV4-3 and TRBJ1-1, with a possible D match to TRBD1 (5 bases). Trimming cost V 1 base and J 7 bases, with 19 bases left between them. The length of the CDR3 is 16 residues. CDR1 and CDR2 from the germline V gene are LGHNA and YSLEER. CDR3 loop: CASSQGRVIGAREAFF. The CDR3 DNA reads TGCGCCAGCAGCCAAGGCAGGGTGATTGGGGCCCGTGAAGCTTTCTTT.

The chain combines TRBV6-5 with TRBJ2-1; maybe TRBD2 (6 bases). V gave up 2 bases and J gave up 0 bases, with 8 bases separating them. Per germline, CDR1 MNHEY and CDR2 SVGAGI. There are 15 residues in the CDR3. CDR3 nucleotides: TGTGCCAGCAGTTACGGCGGGAACTCCTACAATGAGCAGTTCTTC. Residues: CASSYGGNSYNEQFF.

This chain links TRBV2 with TRBJ2-1, with TRBD2 as a possible D gene (5 bases). Germline CDR1 reads SNHLY; CDR2 reads FYNNEI. This CDR3 contains 14 residues. V was cut by 6 bases and J by 11 bases, with 20 bases left in between. CDR3 sequence reads: CASSLILVAGKQFF. CDR3 nucleotides: TGTGCCAGCAGCCTCATCCTCGTTGCGGGCAAGCAGTTCTTC.